The clone carrying this T cell receptor (beta chain) was picked up many times. The antigen is unknown. The data originate from a study of T-cell reconstitution after alpha-beta-depleted transplantation in children. The TCRbeta library incorporated unique molecular identifiers. In TCRdb, the PCR reads were re-called with MiXCR into one record per CDR3 protein. The data show under 300,000 distinct CDR3 sequences, approximately 10% seen once. Study results and caveats: One year post-transplant, T-cell counts and diversity were largely derived from T cells produced anew. Expanded graft clones, several hundred of them, were reportedly the source of alpha-beta T cells about two months after transplant. High day-60 TCRbeta diversity in some patients came from surviving recipient T cells and thymic progenitors.

The source is a male patient aged 2 to 9 who had a stem cell transplant for chronic granulomatous disease, so the T cells may come from the graft donor. This specimen consisted of peripheral blood, obtained 180 days after TCRalphabeta/CD19-depleted stem cell transplant.

CDR3 coding DNA: TGTGCCACCAGCAGAGATTCATTCCGGACAGGGGCCTACGAGCAGTACTTC. It translates to CATSRDSFRTGAYEQYF. This chain connects TRBV15 to TRBJ2-7; 9 bases are shared with TRBD1. The CDR3 totals 17 residues. The trim removed 0 bases at V and 2 bases at J, leaving 8 bases unmatched. CDR1 is LNHNV, CDR2 YYDKDF, per germline (reference sequence).